The 23 T cell receptor beta chains in this list originate from one sample, sequenced in a study of T cells in localized non-small cell lung cancer. Assay used: immunoSEQ multiplex PCR; TCRdb lists only in-frame clones, some missing. The data contain tens of thousands of clones, roughly 83% of them singletons. The input for sequencing was PBMCs, taken before any cancer treatment. Receptors were obtained from a man aged 40 to 69 with stage II lung adenocarcinoma.

This rearrangement joins TRBV28 to TRBJ2-3; 9 nucleotides agree with TRBD1. The V gene's germline CDR1 is MDHEN and CDR2 SYDVKM. The CDR3 spans 17 residues. V shed 4 bases, J shed 1 base, and the junction held 9 bases outside the gene matches. Here the CDR3 reads CASSSPGQGGGTDTQYF. CDR3 in DNA: TGTGCCAGCAGTTCCCCGGGACAGGGTGGGGGCACAGATACGCAGTATTTT.

This clone rates as medium-sized. The genes are TRBV4-2 and TRBJ2-4, with 12 bases aligning to TRBD2. The junction had 7 bases not matched to a gene; V was cut back by 3 bases and J by 7 bases. Germline V gene data show CDR1 as LGHNA and CDR2 as YNFKEQ. The CDR3 loop spans 16 amino acids. The CDR3 reads CASSQELAGGENIQYF. CDR3 coding DNA: TGTGCCAGCAGCCAGGAACTAGCGGGGGGCGAGAACATTCAGTACTTC.

The CDR3, as DNA: TGTGCCAGCAGCCCCGCCGCGAACACCGGGGAGCTGTTTTTT. Translated, it gives CASSPAANTGELFF. The chain combines TRBV11-2 with TRBJ2-2; D remains ambiguous. The CDR3 is made up of 14 amino acids. Trimming removed 5 bases at V and 0 bases at J, with 7 bases between. Germline V CDR1 and CDR2: SGHAT, FQNNGV.

J is TRBJ2-1 and V is TRBV4-2, with no clear D. Trimming shortened V by 2 bases and J by 3 bases, and 11 bases separated the two germline ends. The CDR3 totals 15 residues. In germline, CDR1 is LGHNA, CDR2 YNFKEQ. The CDR3 protein is CASSQSLRGYNEQFF. CDR3 sequence (DNA): TGTGCCAGCAGCCAATCCCTCCGCGGCTACAATGAGCAGTTCTTC.

This rearrangement joins TRBV4-1 to TRBJ2-3; 10 bases align to TRBD2. The V segment lost 4 bases and the J segment 2 bases; nucleotides outside the gene matches: 6. The CDR3 contains 16 residues. CDR1 is MGHRA, CDR2 YSYEKL, per germline. This chain's CDR3 is CASSLKGLAATDTQYF. The CDR3 nucleotides read TGCGCCAGCAGCCTCAAAGGACTAGCGGCCACAGATACGCAGTATTTT.

This chain connects TRBV29-1 to TRBJ2-7, with unresolved D. Trimming removed 3 bases at V and 2 bases at J, with 11 bases between. From germline, CDR1 is SQVTM and CDR2 ANQGSEA. The CDR3 is 13 residues long. The CDR3 sequence: CSVEPDGTYEQYF. CDR3 DNA sequence: TGCAGCGTTGAGCCGGACGGAACCTACGAGCAGTACTTC.

The chain employs TRBV28 and TRBJ1-1; 7 bases agree with TRBD1. CDR1 and CDR2 from the germline V gene are MDHEN and SYDVKM. V gave up 6 bases and J gave up 1 base; unmatched junction bases: 2. CDR3 length equals 13 residues. CDR3 DNA sequence: TGTGCCAGCAGAAGACAGGGGAACACTGAAGCTTTCTTT. Residues: CASRRQGNTEAFF.

The chain uses TRBV4-3 and TRBJ1-5; 12 nucleotides agree with TRBD1. The germline V gene encodes CDR1 LGHNA and CDR2 YSLEER. Losses at the gene ends were 4 bases for V and 7 bases for J; bases not matched to a gene: 5. The CDR3 has 15 residues. CDR3 protein: CASSLGQGAGQPQHF. The CDR3 nucleotides read TGCGCCAGCAGCCTGGGACAGGGGGCTGGGCAGCCCCAGCATTTT.

The chain combines TRBV5-6 with TRBJ2-1, with D perhaps matching TRBD1 or TRBD2 (5 bases each). Germline CDR1 SGHDT, CDR2 YYEEEE. Trimming removed 2 bases from V and 9 bases from J, with 15 bases in between. This CDR3 region has 14 residues. For the CDR3, the DNA is TGTGCCAGCAGCTTCGCTTCGTCGGGGACTGAGCAGTTCTTC. Protein sequence: CASSFASSGTEQFF.

The chain recombines TRBV5-1 with TRBJ2-2; D is perhaps TRBD1 (6 bases). Germline loops: CDR1 SGHRS, CDR2 YFSETQ. The germline V and J ends were trimmed by 3 bases and 1 base, with 13 bases remaining between them. The length of the CDR3 is 16 residues. The CDR3 spells CASSWGLRGNTGELFF. DNA of the CDR3: TGCGCCAGCAGCTGGGGGCTACGGGGGAACACCGGGGAGCTGTTTTTT.

This chain uses TRBV5-1 with TRBJ1-6; 9 bases map to TRBD1. CDR3 length: 16 amino acids. Losses at the gene ends were 3 bases for V and 10 bases for J; bases not matched to a gene: 11. Germline V gene sequence: CDR1 SGHRS, CDR2 YFSETQ. In DNA, the CDR3 is TGCGCCAGCAGCTCGACGGGACAGGGTGGAAGCTCACCCCTCCACTTT. Translated, it gives CASSSTGQGGSSPLHF.

The chain employs TRBV2 and TRBJ1-2; unclear D gene. Deletions cut 3 bases from V and 8 bases from J, with 10 bases between. CDR1 and CDR2 (germline): SNHLY, FYNNEI. The CDR3 is 12 residues long. In DNA form, the CDR3 reads TGTGCCAGCAGTGATGGCCCGCGGGGCTACACCTTC. This encodes CASSDGPRGYTF.

V and J are TRBV9 and TRBJ1-3, with D unresolved. V dropped 4 bases and J dropped 4 bases, with 9 bases sitting between them. CDR1 SGDLS and CDR2 YYNGEE come from the germline V gene. This CDR3 comprises 13 residues. The CDR3 sequence is CASSPGEGNTIYF. The CDR3 nucleotides read TGTGCCAGCAGCCCTGGGGAGGGAAACACCATATATTTT.

CDR3 sequence (DNA): TGTGCCAGCAGCTCCCGGACTAGCGGATACACAGATACGCAGTATTTT. This sequence encodes CASSSRTSGYTDTQYF. The gene calls are TRBV13 and TRBJ2-3; TRBD2 aligns across 10 bases. Germline CDR1 PRHDT, CDR2 FYEKMQ (reference sequence). The V segment lost 4 bases and the J segment 2 bases; nucleotides outside the gene matches: 6. CDR3 length: 16 residues.

This chain joins TRBV7-8 and TRBJ2-3; D is perhaps TRBD2 (5 bases). CDR3 length equals 15 residues. The V and J ends lost 1 base and 1 base respectively, with 9 bases between them. Germline V CDR1 and CDR2: SGHVS, FQNEAQ. CDR3 in amino acids: CASSLELVRTDTQYF. CDR3 nucleotides: TGTGCCAGCAGCTTAGAACTAGTTCGCACAGATACGCAGTATTTT.

The chain employs TRBV6-5 and TRBJ1-1; a weak D match, TRBD1 (6 bases). The ends were cut back, 6 bases at V and 1 base at J, with 12 bases in the middle. The CDR3 spans 14 residues. Per germline, CDR1 MNHEY and CDR2 SVGAGI. In DNA form, the CDR3 reads TGTGCCAGCAGGACCCTGACAGGGAACACTGAAGCTTTCTTT. It is translated as CASRTLTGNTEAFF.

This clone has only a few counts. The chain has TRBV19 and TRBJ2-2; possibly TRBD1 for D (7 bases). Deletions cut 3 bases from V and 4 bases from J, with 15 bases between. The CDR3 length is 16 residues. Germline CDR1 is LNHDA and CDR2 is SQIVND (reference sequence). The CDR3 reads CASSILGRGVTGELFF. The CDR3 nucleotides are TGTGCCAGTAGTATCTTGGGCAGGGGGGTCACCGGGGAGCTGTTTTTT.

The J gene is TRBJ2-2, the V gene TRBV6-5; D is undetermined. CDR1 and CDR2 (germline): MNHEY, SVGAGI. With 8 bases removed from V and 2 bases from J, the gap between germline ends came to 9 bases. This CDR3 has 13 residues. The CDR3 reads CASSRSNTGELFF. The CDR3 region has the DNA TGTGCCAGCTCTAGGTCCAACACCGGGGAGCTGTTTTTT.

The J gene is TRBJ2-1, the V gene TRBV7-2, with D perhaps matching TRBD2 (7 bases). V lost 5 bases and J lost 7, with 21 bases in between. The CDR3 consists of 16 residues. Germline V lookup: CDR1 SGHTA, CDR2 FQGNSA. The CDR3 sequence: CASSPRLARGGNEQFF. CDR3 DNA: TGTGCCAGCAGCCCCCGACTAGCCAGGGGCGGTAATGAGCAGTTCTTC.

This clone was found once. CDR3 region: CASSERGPGGQPGKPGANVLTF. DNA of the CDR3: TGCGCCAGCAGTGAGAGGGGCCCTGGGGGACAGCCCGGGAAGCCTGGGGCCAACGTCCTGACTTTC. The gene calls are TRBV10-2 and TRBJ2-6; 7 nucleotides match TRBD1. Germline trimming cut 2 bases from V and 2 bases from J; bases unmatched to any gene: 21. The CDR3 runs to 22 residues. Per the germline V gene, CDR1 is WSHSY and CDR2 is SAAADI.

This clone has just a few counts. The rearrangement uses TRBV6-1 and TRBJ1-1; no clear D. Germline V gene data show CDR1 as MNHNS and CDR2 as SASEGT. There are 11 residues in the CDR3. V lost 8 bases and J 6 bases, leaving 10 bases between the germline ends. In nucleotides, the CDR3 is TGTGCCAGCGGGATGGGCTCTGAAGCTTTCTTT. It yields the protein CASGMGSEAFF.

The chain links TRBV4-3 to TRBJ2-7; no definite D call. In germline, CDR1 is LGHNA, CDR2 YSLEER. The V end was cut by 0 bases, the J end by 0 bases, with 6 bases between. This CDR3 spans 14 amino acids. In DNA form, the CDR3 reads TGCGCCAGCAGCCAAGAGCTGCACTCCTACGAGCAGTACTTC. Its protein product is CASSQELHSYEQYF.

This clone appeared a few times. This rearrangement joins TRBV5-4 to TRBJ2-1, with 8 bases identical to TRBD2. The CDR3 runs 14 residues. Trimming removed 3 bases from V and 7 bases from J; junction bases left unmatched: 6. Germline V gives CDR1 SGHNT, CDR2 YYREEE (reference sequence). The CDR3 coding sequence is TGTGCCAGCAGCTCCATAGCGGGGAGTAATGAGCAGTTCTTC. The encoded protein is CASSSIAGSNEQFF.